This is a list of T cell receptor beta chains from one sample in a study of blood T cell repertoires in COVID-19. The repertoire was sequenced with immunoSEQ multiplex PCR; TCRdb's copy has only in-frame clones and lacks some. This repertoire shows approximately 65,000 clones, under 95% found once; its top ten account for 2.9%. Sequenced: peripheral blood. The receptors shown here come from a man aged 70-80 years with active COVID-19. CDR3s include the opening cysteine and the closing phenylalanine or tryptophan. A D gene is named only where the DNA matches it firmly. Only part of the rows carry a size: once, few, many, or a class if the clone is expanded.

>-|few|TRBV2|TRBJ1-5
TGTGCCAGCAGGCCAAGGAGCGATCAGCCCCAGCATTTT
CASRPRSDQPQHF
>TRBD2|-|TRBV7-9|TRBJ2-5
TGTGCCAGCAGCTTAGTTGCTAGCGGGGGCTCGGAGACCCAGTACTTC
CASSLVASGGSETQYF
>TRBD2|-|TRBV4-1|TRBJ2-5
TGCGCCAGCAGCCCCCCGGGGCTAGCGGGGGTTGGGACCCAGTACTTC
CASSPPGLAGVGTQYF
>-|-|TRBV11-2|TRBJ1-1
TGTGCCAGCAGCGCCCAACAGGGTTCCACTGAAGCTTTCTTT
CASSAQQGSTEAFF
>-|-|TRBV12-3/TRBV12-4|TRBJ1-2
TGTGCCAGCAGTAAAAGGACAGACTATGGCTACACCTTC
CASSKRTDYGYTF
>TRBD1|once|TRBV24-1|TRBJ2-2
TGTGCCACCAGTGGACAGGGGAACACCGGGGAGCTGTTTTTT
CATSGQGNTGELFF
>-|-|TRBV25-1|TRBJ2-3
TGTGCCAGCAGTGCTTCGTTGGCGGGCACAGATACGCAGTATTTT
CASSASLAGTDTQYF
>-|-|TRBV2|TRBJ2-1
TGTGCCAGTCTTGGCGGCTACAATGAGCAGTTCTTC
CASLGGYNEQFF
>-|-|TRBV20-1|TRBJ1-6
TGCAGTGCTAGTTTCCGGGACTCTTTTATTCCCCTCCACTTT
CSASFRDSFIPLHF
>-|few|TRBV3-1/TRBV3-2|TRBJ1-3
TGTGCCAGCAGCCAAGATCCAGGGTGGACTGGAAACACCATATATTTT
CASSQDPGWTGNTIYF
>TRBD1|-|TRBV13|TRBJ1-3
TGTGCCAGCAGAGGGACAGGCCTGTACTCTGGAAACACCATATATTTT
CASRGTGLYSGNTIYF
>-|-|TRBV19|TRBJ1-5
TGTGCCAGTAGTATGAATACAGGGTTTGATTTGGCCAGCAATCAGCCCCAGCATTTT
CASSMNTGFDLASNQPQHF
>-|-|TRBV3-1/TRBV3-2|TRBJ2-5
TGTGCCAGCAGCCAAGGGGCCTCCCAAGAGACCCAGTACTTC
CASSQGASQETQYF
>-|-|TRBV19|TRBJ1-5
TGTGCCAGTAGTAACCTACAGGGTGAGAATCAGCCCCAGCATTTT
CASSNLQGENQPQHF
>-|-|TRBV5-1|TRBJ2-3
TGCGCCAGCAGCTTCCACATCCAGAGCACAGATACGCAGTATTTT
CASSFHIQSTDTQYF
>TRBD2|once|TRBV5-4|TRBJ2-3
TGTGCCAGCAGCTTGGACCCTAGCGGGGGGATGAATACGCAGTATTTT
CASSLDPSGGMNTQYF
>TRBD1|-|TRBV5-6|TRBJ2-2
TGTGCCAGCATGGAAGGACAGGGAGGAGCCGGGGAGCTGTTTTTT
CASMEGQGGAGELFF
>-|once|TRBV3-1/TRBV3-2|TRBJ2-1
TGTGCCAGCAGCCACGGGAACCCCCACAATGAGCAGTTCTTC
CASSHGNPHNEQFF
>TRBD2|-|TRBV7-2|TRBJ2-3
TGTGCCAGCAGCTTCGGATTGGCGGGGGGAGATACGCAGTATTTT
CASSFGLAGGDTQYF
>-|-|TRBV5-5|TRBJ1-1
TGTGCCAGCAGCCTGGGACGGGGGATTGGAGTCACTGAAGCTTTCTTT
CASSLGRGIGVTEAFF
>TRBD1|-|TRBV25-1|TRBJ2-1
TGTGCCAGCAGTGAAGGTGGGACAGTGTTGGATGAGCAGTTCTTC
CASSEGGTVLDEQFF
>-|-|TRBV28|TRBJ1-5
TGTGCCAGCAGTTTAATTGTAAACTTTAGTAAGCATTTT
CASSLIVNFSKHF
>-|-|TRBV5-1|TRBJ1-6
TGCGCCAGCAGCTTGGACAGAAACGGTTCACCCCTCCACTTT
CASSLDRNGSPLHF
>-|-|TRBV28|TRBJ1-3
TGTGCCAGCAGTGTCAGGTACCCGTCGGAAAACACCATATATTTT
CASSVRYPSENTIYF
>-|once|TRBV27|TRBJ1-2
TGTGCCAGCAGTTTTACTGGGCAGTATGGCTACACCTTC
CASSFTGQYGYTF
>TRBD1|-|TRBV7-9|TRBJ1-4
TGTGCCGGAGGGGGCTTGGCTAATGAAAAACTGTTTTTT
CAGGGLANEKLFF
>-|-|TRBV7-8|TRBJ1-2
TGTGCCAGGAGTCATCGGGGGGTTCTAAGCTATGGCTACACCTTC
CARSHRGVLSYGYTF
>TRBD1|-|TRBV6-6|TRBJ1-6
TGTGCCAGCAGTCGACAGGGGTCCAGGGGTCAAATCCCCCTCCACTTT
CASSRQGSRGQIPLHF
>-|-|TRBV7-2|TRBJ2-2
TGTGCCAGCAGCTTACTGAACACCGGGGAGCTGTTTTTT
CASSLLNTGELFF
>TRBD1|once|TRBV5-8|TRBJ1-3
TGTGCCAGCAGCAACGGACAGGGCATGGGAAACACCATATATTTT
CASSNGQGMGNTIYF
>-|-|TRBV21-1|TRBJ2-3
TGTGCCAGCAGCAAAGCGCGGGAGAGCTCTAGCACAGATACGCAGTATTTT
CASSKARESSSTDTQYF
>-|-|TRBV5-1|TRBJ2-1
TGCGCCAGCAGCCCCCTTAGCCTTTCCTACAATGAGCAGTTCTTC
CASSPLSLSYNEQFF
>TRBD1|-|TRBV25-1|TRBJ1-4
TGTGCCAGCGCAGACAGGGGGCTGACTAATGAAAAACTGTTTTTT
CASADRGLTNEKLFF
>-|-|TRBV9|TRBJ2-3
TGTGCCAGCAGCGACTGGGATACGCAGTATTTT
CASSDWDTQYF
>-|-|TRBV11-1|TRBJ2-5
TGTGCCAGCAGCTTACTAGCGTACCAAGAGACCCAGTACTTC
CASSLLAYQETQYF
>-|-|TRBV7-9|TRBJ1-4
TGTGCCAGCAGCCTTTCAGGGGTAGGAGAAAAACTGTTTTTT
CASSLSGVGEKLFF
>-|once|TRBV6-5|TRBJ2-3
TGTGCCAGCAGGCGTAGTAGCACAGATACGCAGTATTTT
CASRRSSTDTQYF
>-|-|TRBV12-5|TRBJ1-5
TGTGCTAGTGGTTTGGGAGTTGGTCAGCCCCAGCATTTT
CASGLGVGQPQHF
>TRBD1|-|TRBV6-5|TRBJ2-1
TGTGCCAGCAGTTACACTGGACAGGGCCATAACAATGAGCAGTTCTTC
CASSYTGQGHNNEQFF
>-|-|TRBV6-5|TRBJ2-1
TGTGCCAGCAGCCTAGACAGGAGCTCCTACAATGAGCAGTTCTTC
CASSLDRSSYNEQFF
>TRBD1|-|TRBV18|TRBJ1-1
TGTGCCAGCTCACCTGGGGCAGGGGGAGTAAACACTGAAGCTTTCTTT
CASSPGAGGVNTEAFF
>-|-|TRBV7-2|TRBJ2-2
TGTGCCAGCAGTCCTAAGGTGGGGGCGTCGAACACCGGGGAGCTGTTTTTT
CASSPKVGASNTGELFF
>TRBD1|-|TRBV9|TRBJ2-1
TGTGCCAGCACCACTGGACAGGGGGCCGCCTACAATGAGCAGTTCTTC
CASTTGQGAAYNEQFF
>-|-|TRBV15|TRBJ1-4
TGTGCCACCAGCGACCGCGGGGGTAACGGTGAAAAACTGTTTTTT
CATSDRGGNGEKLFF
>-|-|TRBV2|TRBJ1-5
TGTGCCAGCAGAACGGGACACCGCAATCAGCCCCAGCATTTT
CASRTGHRNQPQHF
>-|-|TRBV18|TRBJ2-3
TGTGCCAGCTCACAACAGGGTCTTAATACGCAGTATTTT
CASSQQGLNTQYF
>TRBD1|-|TRBV5-1|TRBJ2-7
TGCGCCAGCAGCTTGTCAGGGGACAGGGTCTACGAGCAGTACTTC
CASSLSGDRVYEQYF
>-|-|TRBV5-1|TRBJ2-2
TGCGCCAGCAGCATACGACAACAGGGATCGAACACCGGGGAGCTGTTTTTT
CASSIRQQGSNTGELFF
>TRBD2|-|TRBV10-3|TRBJ2-3
TGTGCCATCAGTCTGGGACTAGCCACAGATACGCAGTATTTT
CAISLGLATDTQYF
>TRBD1|-|TRBV10-3|TRBJ2-3
TGTGCCATCAGTGAAAAGGGGGCGGGCACAGATACGCAGTATTTT
CAISEKGAGTDTQYF
>-|-|TRBV20-1|TRBJ1-1
TGCAGTGCAAGACAGTCTGAAGCTTTCTTT
CSARQSEAFF
>-|-|TRBV5-4|TRBJ1-1
TGTGCCAGCAGCTTGGACAGAAGGAACACTGAAGCTTTCTTT
CASSLDRRNTEAFF
>TRBD1|once|TRBV5-1|TRBJ2-7
TGCGCCAGCAGCTTGGGAGGGACAGCTGCCTACGAGCAGTACTTC
CASSLGGTAAYEQYF
>TRBD2|-|TRBV5-4|TRBJ2-1
TGTGCCAGCAGCTTGTTTGCGGGGGGACTCTACAATGAGCAGTTCTTC
CASSLFAGGLYNEQFF
>-|-|TRBV28|TRBJ2-6
TGTGCCAGCAGTAGAACAGGGCTTGGGGCCAACGTCCTGACTTTC
CASSRTGLGANVLTF
>-|-|TRBV4-1|TRBJ1-6
TGCGCCAGCAGCCGACCGGCGGAGGGAGCCTCCTATAATTCACCCCTCCACTTT
CASSRPAEGASYNSPLHF
>TRBD2|-|TRBV2|TRBJ2-3
TGTGCCAGCTCCCTAGCGGGGGCCATCACAGATACGCAGTATTTT
CASSLAGAITDTQYF